This T cell receptor (beta chain) was sequenced during a study of identical twins. Healthy Caucasians made up all donors. Study-wide points: The authors noted that invariant MAIT and iNKT cells could partly confound zero-insertion analyses.

The CDR3 runs to 16 residues. The germline CDR1 and CDR2 sequences are SGHVS and FQNEAQ. The ends were cut back, 5 bases at V and 5 bases at J, with 21 bases in the middle. Remarks on this clonotype: The antigen remains unidentified.

A universal primer site arose from template switching, and cDNA bore unique molecular identifiers. TCRdb ran MiXCR on the 5' RACE reads and lists one entry per CDR3 protein. This sample has some 240,000 distinct CDR3 sequences; roughly 8.7% occur once, and the top ten carry less than 4%. The sample was also reused in another study, on yellow fever vaccine responses in identical twins.

The genes are TRBV7-8 and TRBJ2-5; D perhaps matches TRBD2 (6 bases). The specimen sequenced was CD8+ T cells sorted from blood. The source of this sequence is a young woman in good health. The CDR3 region is CASSPPDRGRGETQYF. Written as DNA, the CDR3 is TGTGCCAGCAGCCCCCCCGATAGGGGTCGGGGGGAGACCCAGTACTTC.